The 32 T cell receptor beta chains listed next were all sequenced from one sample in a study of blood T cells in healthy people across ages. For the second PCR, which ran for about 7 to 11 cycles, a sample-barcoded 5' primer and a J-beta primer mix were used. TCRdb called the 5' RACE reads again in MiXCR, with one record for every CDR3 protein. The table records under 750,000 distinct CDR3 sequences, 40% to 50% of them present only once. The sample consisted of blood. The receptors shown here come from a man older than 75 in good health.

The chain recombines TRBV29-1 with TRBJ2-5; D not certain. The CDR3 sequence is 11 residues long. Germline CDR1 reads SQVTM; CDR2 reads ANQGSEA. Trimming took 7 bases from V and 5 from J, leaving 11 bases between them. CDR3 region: CSGGRRETQYF. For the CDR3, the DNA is TGCAGCGGTGGAAGGCGGGAGACCCAGTACTTC.

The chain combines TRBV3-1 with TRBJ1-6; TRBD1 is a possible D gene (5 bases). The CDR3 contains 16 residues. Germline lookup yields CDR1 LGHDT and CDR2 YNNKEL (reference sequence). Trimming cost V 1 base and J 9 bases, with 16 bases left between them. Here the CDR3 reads CASSQGIGRARSPLHF. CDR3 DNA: TGTGCCAGCAGCCAAGGTATTGGCAGGGCTCGTTCACCCCTCCACTTT. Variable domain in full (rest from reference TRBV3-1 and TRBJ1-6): DTAVSQTPKYLVTQMGNDKSIKCEQNLGHDTMYWYKQDSKKFLKIMFSYNNKELIINETVPNRFSPKSPDKAHLNLHINSLELGDSAVYFCASSQGIGRARSPLHFGNGTRLTVT.

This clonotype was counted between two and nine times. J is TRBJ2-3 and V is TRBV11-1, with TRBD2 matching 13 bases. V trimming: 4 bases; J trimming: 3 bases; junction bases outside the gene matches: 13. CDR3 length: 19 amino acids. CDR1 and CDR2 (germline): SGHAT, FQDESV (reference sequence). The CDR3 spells CASSSRDGRTSGRTDTQYF. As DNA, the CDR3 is TGTGCCAGCAGCTCCCGAGATGGGAGGACTAGCGGGAGAACAGATACGCAGTATTTT.

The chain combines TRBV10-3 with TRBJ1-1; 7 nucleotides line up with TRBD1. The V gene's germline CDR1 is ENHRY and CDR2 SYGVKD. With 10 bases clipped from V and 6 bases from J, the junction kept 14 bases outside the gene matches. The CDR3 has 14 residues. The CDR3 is CATTQGGGPAEAFF. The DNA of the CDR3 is TGTGCCACCACCCAGGGGGGAGGGCCCGCTGAAGCTTTCTTT.

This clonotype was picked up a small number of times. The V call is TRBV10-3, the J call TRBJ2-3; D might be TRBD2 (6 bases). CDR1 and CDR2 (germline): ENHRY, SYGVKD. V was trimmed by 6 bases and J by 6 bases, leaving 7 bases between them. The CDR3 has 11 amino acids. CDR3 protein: CAIREGDTQYF. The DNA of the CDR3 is TGTGCCATCAGGGAGGGGGATACGCAGTATTTT.

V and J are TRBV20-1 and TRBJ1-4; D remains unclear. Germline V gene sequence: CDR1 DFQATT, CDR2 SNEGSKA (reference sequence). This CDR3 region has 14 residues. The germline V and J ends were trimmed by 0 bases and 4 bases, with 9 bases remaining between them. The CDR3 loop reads CSARDWQVNEKLFF. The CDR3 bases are TGCAGTGCTAGAGATTGGCAGGTTAATGAAAAACTGTTTTTT.

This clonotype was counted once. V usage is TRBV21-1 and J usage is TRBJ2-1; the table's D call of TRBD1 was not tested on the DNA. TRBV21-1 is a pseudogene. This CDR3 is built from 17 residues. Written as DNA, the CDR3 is TGTGCCAGCAGCAAAGAGGGGTACGGGAGACCCTACAATGAGCAGTTCTTC. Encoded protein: CASSKEGYGRPYNEQFF.

CDR3 sequence: CASSPPVDNEQFF. CDR3 bases: TGTGCCAGCTCACCACCCGTAGACAATGAGCAGTTCTTC. The rearrangement uses TRBV18 and TRBJ2-1; no firm D call. The CDR3 sequence is 13 residues long. Deletions cut 0 bases from V and 5 bases from J, with 5 bases between. Looked up from germline, CDR1 is KGHSH and CDR2 is LQKENI. The entire variable domain, with the rest obtained from reference TRBV18 and TRBJ2-1, is as follows: NAGVMQNPRHLVRRRGQEARLRCSPMKGHSHVYWYRQLPEEGLKFMVYLQKENIIDESGMPKERFSAEFPKEGPSILRIQQVVRGDSAAYFCASSPPVDNEQFFGPGTRLTVL.

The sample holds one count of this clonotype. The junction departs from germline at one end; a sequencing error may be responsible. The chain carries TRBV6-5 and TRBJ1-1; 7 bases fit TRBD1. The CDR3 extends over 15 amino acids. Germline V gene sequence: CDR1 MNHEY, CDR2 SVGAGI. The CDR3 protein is CTSSYVGTVNTEAFF. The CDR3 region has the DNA TGTACCAGCAGTTACGTCGGGACAGTGAACACTGAAGCTTTCTTT.

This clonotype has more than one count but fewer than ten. The CDR3 sequence: CATSGRTGFNTEAFF. The CDR3 DNA follows: TGTGCCACCAGCGGTCGGACAGGATTTAACACTGAAGCTTTCTTT. V and J are TRBV15 and TRBJ1-1, with 7 bases aligning to TRBD1. The CDR3 consists of 15 residues. V lost 5 bases and J lost 2; bases outside the gene matches: 8. The V gene's germline CDR1 is LNHNV and CDR2 YYDKDF (reference sequence).

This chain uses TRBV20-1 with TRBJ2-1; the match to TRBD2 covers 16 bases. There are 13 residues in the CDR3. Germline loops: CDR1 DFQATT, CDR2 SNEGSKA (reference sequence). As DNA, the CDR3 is TGCAGCGGGACTAGCGGGAGGGCCGATGAGCAGTTCTTC. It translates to CSGTSGRADEQFF.

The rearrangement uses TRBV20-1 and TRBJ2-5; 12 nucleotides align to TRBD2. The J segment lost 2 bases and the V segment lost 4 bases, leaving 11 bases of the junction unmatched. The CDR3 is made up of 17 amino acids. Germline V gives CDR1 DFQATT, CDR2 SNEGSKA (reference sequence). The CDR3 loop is CSATHREGTSGQETQYF. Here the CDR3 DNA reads TGCAGTGCTACCCACCGAGAGGGGACTAGCGGGCAAGAGACCCAGTACTTC.

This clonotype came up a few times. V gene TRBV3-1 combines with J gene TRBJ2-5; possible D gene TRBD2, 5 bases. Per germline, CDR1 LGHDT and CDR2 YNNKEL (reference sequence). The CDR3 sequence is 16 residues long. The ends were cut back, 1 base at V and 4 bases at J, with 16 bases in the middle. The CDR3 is CASSQAGGQRGETQYF. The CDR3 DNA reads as TGTGCCAGCAGCCAAGCTGGCGGGCAAAGAGGAGAGACCCAGTACTTC.

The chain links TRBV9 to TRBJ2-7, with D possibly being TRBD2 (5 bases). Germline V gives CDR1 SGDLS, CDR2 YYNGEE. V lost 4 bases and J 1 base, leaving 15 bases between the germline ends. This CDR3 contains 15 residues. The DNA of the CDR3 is TGTGCCAGCAGCCTCAGCCCGGAGGCATCCTACGAGCAGTACTTC. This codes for CASSLSPEASYEQYF.

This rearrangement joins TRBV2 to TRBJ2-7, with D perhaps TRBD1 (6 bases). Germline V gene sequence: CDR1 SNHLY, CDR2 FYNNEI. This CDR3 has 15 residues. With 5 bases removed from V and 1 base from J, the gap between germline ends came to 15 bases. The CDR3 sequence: CASSQRTGISYEQYF. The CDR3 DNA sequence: TGTGCCAGCAGTCAAAGAACAGGGATATCCTACGAGCAGTACTTC.

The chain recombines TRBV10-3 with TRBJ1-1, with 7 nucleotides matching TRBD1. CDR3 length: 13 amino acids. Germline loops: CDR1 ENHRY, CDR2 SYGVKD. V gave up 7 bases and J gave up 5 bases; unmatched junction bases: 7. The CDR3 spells CAIMGDSLTEAFF. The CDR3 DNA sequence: TGTGCCATCATGGGGGACAGTTTGACTGAAGCTTTCTTT.

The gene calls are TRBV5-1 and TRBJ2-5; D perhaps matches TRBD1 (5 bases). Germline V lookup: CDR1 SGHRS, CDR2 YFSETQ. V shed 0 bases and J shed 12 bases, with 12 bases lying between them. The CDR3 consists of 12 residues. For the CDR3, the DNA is TGCGCCAGCAGCTTGGTAACAGGTCAAGAGTACTTC. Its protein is CASSLVTGQEYF.

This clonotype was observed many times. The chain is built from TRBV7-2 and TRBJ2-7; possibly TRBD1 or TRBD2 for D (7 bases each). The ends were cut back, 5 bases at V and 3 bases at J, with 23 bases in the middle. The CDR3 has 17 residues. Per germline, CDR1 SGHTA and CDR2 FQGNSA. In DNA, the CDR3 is TGTGCCAGCAGCCCTAGGCGTCGACTAGCAGGGGGCTACGAGCAGTACTTC. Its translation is CASSPRRRLAGGYEQYF.

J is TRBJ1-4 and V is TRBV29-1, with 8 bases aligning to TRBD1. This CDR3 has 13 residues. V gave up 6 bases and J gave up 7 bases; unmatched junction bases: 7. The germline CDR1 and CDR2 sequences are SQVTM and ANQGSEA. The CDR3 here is CSVAWTGSEKLFF. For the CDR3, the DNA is TGCAGCGTAGCCTGGACAGGGAGTGAAAAACTGTTTTTT.

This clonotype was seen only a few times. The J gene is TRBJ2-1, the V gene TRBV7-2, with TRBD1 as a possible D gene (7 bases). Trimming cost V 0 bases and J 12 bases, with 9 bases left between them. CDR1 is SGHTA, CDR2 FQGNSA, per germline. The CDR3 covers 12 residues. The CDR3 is CASSLARDRQFF. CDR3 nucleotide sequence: TGTGCCAGCAGCTTAGCGCGGGACAGGCAGTTCTTC.

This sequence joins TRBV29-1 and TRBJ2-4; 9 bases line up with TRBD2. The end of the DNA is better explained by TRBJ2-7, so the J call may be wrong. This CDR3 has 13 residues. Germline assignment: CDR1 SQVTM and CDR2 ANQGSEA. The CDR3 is CSVQRGAAGEQYF. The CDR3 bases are TGCAGCGTCCAGCGGGGGGCCGCAGGCGAGCAGTACTTC.

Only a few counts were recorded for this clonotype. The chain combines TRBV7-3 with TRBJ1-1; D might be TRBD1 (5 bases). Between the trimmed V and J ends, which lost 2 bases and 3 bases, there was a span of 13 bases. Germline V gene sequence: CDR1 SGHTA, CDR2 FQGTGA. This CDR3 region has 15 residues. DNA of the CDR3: TGTGCCAGCAGCTTAGGAGGGGATCCCTACACTGAAGCTTTCTTT. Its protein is CASSLGGDPYTEAFF.

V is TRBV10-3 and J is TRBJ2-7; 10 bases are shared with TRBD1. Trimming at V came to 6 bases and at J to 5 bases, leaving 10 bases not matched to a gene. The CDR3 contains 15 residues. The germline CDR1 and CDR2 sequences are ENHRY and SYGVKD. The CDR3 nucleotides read TGTGCCATCAGCAAGACCCGGGACAGGGGCCACGAGCAGTACTTC. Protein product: CAISKTRDRGHEQYF.

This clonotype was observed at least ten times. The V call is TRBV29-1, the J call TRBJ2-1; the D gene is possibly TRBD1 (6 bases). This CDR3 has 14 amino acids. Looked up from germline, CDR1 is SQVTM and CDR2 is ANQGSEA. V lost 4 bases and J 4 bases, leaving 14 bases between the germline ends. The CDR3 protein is CSVGLLTGYNEQFF. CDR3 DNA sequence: TGCAGCGTTGGGCTGCTGACAGGTTACAATGAGCAGTTCTTC.

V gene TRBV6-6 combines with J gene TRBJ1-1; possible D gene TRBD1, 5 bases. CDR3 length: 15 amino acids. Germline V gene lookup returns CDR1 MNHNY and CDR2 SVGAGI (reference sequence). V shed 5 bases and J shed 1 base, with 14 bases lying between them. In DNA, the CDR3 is TGTGCCAGCAGTAGCAGGGCGAGGGGGAACACTGAAGCTTTCTTT. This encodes CASSSRARGNTEAFF.

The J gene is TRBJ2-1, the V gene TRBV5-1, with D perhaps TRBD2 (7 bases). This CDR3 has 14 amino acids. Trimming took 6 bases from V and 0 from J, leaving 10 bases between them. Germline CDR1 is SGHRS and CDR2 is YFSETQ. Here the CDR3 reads CASKGGSSYNEQFF. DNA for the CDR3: TGCGCCAGCAAGGGGGGGAGCTCCTACAATGAGCAGTTCTTC.

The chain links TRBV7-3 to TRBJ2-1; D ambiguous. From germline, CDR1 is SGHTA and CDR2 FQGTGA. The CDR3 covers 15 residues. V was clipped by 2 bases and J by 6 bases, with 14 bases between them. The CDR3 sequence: CASSLLVTNCNEQFF. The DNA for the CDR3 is TGTGCCAGCAGCTTACTCGTGACCAACTGCAATGAGCAGTTCTTC.

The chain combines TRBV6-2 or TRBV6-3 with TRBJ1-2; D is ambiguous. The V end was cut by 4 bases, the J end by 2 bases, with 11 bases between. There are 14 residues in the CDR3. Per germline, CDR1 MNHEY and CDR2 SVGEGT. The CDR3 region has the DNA TGTGCCAGCAGTTTTTACACCTTGAACTATGGCTACACCTTC. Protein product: CASSFYTLNYGYTF.

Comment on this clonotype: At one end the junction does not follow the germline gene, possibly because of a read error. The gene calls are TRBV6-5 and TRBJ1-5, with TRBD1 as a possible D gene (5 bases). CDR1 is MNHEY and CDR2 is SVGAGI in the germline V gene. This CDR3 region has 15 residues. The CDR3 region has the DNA TGTGCCAGCAGTTACGGGGCAGGCGGCAATCAGCCTCAGCATTTT. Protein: CASSYGAGGNQPQHF.

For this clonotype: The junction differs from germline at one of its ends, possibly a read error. The CDR3, as DNA: TGTGCCGGCAGTTACTCTCGGCGGGATGGACCTGAGCAGTTCTTC. Translated, it gives CAGSYSRRDGPEQFF. The chain carries TRBV6-6 and TRBJ2-1, with TRBD2 as a possible D gene (6 bases). The CDR3 spans 15 residues. Germline V lookup: CDR1 MNHNY, CDR2 SVGAGI (reference sequence).

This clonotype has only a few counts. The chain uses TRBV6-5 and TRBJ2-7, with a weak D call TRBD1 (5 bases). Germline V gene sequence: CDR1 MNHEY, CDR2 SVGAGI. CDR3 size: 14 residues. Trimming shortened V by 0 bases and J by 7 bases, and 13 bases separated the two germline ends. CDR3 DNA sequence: TGTGCCAGCAGTTACTCAAGGGGCACTGGTGAGCAGTACTTC. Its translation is CASSYSRGTGEQYF.

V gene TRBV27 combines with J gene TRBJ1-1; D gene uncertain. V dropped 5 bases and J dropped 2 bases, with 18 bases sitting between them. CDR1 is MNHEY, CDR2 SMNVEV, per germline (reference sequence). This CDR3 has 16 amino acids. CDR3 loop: CASSLDTGYSNTEAFF. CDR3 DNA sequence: TGTGCCAGCAGTCTCGACACGGGATACTCAAACACTGAAGCTTTCTTT.